This T cell receptor beta chain was recovered during a study of glioma-infiltrating T cells. Using RNA template, CDR3s of TCR alpha and beta were amplified with iRepertoire arm-PCR. One-step reverse transcription and amplification started from around 100-400 ng of tissue mRNA or PBMC total RNA. TCRdb itself ran the multiplex PCR reads through MiXCR, one entry per CDR3 protein. This table has about 180,000 distinct CDR3 sequences, 43% appearing once. Comments on this clonotype: Its antigen remains unidentified. One end of the junction fails to match germline, which may point to a read error.

The CDR3 sequence is 14 residues long. Per the germline V gene, CDR1 is MDHEN and CDR2 is SYDVKM. Study observations and caveats: CDR3 overlap between tissue and blood was very small. Non-neoplastic patients had below-expected tissue-blood divergence, while all gliomas exceeded expectation.

This clonotype was obtained from a human donor with low-grade glioma or glioblastoma, undergoing nonglioma brain surgery, or in good health (not recorded which). Sequenced input: glioma tissue, nonneoplastic brain tissue, or PBMCs (not recorded which). The genes are TRBV28 and TRBJ1-5; D uncertain. CDR3 sequence reads: CARSPRRSNKPQHF. Written as DNA, the CDR3 is TGTGCCAGAAGCCCCCGCCGGAGCAATAAGCCCCAGCATTTT.